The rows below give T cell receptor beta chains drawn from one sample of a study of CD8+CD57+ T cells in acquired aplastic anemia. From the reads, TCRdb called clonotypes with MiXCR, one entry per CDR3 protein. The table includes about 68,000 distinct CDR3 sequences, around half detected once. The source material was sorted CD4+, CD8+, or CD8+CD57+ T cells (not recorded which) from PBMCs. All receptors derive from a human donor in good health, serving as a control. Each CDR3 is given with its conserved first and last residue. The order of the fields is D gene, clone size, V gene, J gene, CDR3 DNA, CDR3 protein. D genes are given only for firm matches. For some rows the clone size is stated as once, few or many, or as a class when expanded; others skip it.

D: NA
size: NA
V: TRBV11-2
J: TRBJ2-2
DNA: TGTGCCAGCAGCTTAGAGGGCTACACCAACACCGGGGAGCTGTTTTTT
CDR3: CASSLEGYTNTGELFF

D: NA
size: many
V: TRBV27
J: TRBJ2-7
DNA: TGTGCCAGCAGCCCCGGGCCGGGGGTCCCTTACGAGCAGTACTTC
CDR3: CASSPGPGVPYEQYF

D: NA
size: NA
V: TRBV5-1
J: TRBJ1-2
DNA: TGCGCCAGCAGCTTGTTGAGGGATGGCTACACCTTC
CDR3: CASSLLRDGYTF

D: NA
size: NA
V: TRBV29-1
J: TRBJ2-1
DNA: TGCAGCGTTGAAGGAGCGGGCGATACGATCAATGAGCAGTTCTTC
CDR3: CSVEGAGDTINEQFF

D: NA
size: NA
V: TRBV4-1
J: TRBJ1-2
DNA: TGCGCCAGCAGCCAAGCCCAGGACACAGCCTATGGCTACACCTTC
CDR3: CASSQAQDTAYGYTF

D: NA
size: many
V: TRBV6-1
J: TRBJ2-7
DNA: TGTGCCAGCAGTGAAGGAGGGGTTTACTACGAGCAGTACTTC
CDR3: CASSEGGVYYEQYF

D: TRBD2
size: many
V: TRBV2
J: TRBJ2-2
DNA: TGTGCCAGCATCGGGACTAGCGGATACTCGAACACCGGGGAGCTGTTTTTT
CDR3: CASIGTSGYSNTGELFF

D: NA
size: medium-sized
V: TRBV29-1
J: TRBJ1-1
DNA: TGCAGCGTTGGGACGGGGAACACTGAAGCTTTCTTT
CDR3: CSVGTGNTEAFF

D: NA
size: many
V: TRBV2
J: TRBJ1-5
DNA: TGTGCCAGCAAGACGGGATATAGCAATCAGCCCCAGCATTTT
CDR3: CASKTGYSNQPQHF

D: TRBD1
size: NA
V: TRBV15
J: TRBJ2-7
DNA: TGTGCCACCAGCAGGGAACAGGGGACCTACGAGCAGTACTTC
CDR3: CATSREQGTYEQYF

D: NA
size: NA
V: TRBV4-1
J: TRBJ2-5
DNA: TGCGCCAGCAGCCAAGACGTCCGGAGCCAAGAGACCCAGTACTTC
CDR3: CASSQDVRSQETQYF

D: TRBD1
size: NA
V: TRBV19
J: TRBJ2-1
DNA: TGTGCCACGGACCAGGACAGGGGGCTATCTGAGCAGTTCTTC
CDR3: CATDQDRGLSEQFF

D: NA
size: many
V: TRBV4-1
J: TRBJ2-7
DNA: TGCGCCAGCAGCGGGCAGGGGAATGACGAGCAGTACTTC
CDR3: CASSGQGNDEQYF

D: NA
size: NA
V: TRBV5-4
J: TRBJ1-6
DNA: TGTGCCAGCGAGGGCCGGAATTCACCCCTCCACTTT
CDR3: CASEGRNSPLHF

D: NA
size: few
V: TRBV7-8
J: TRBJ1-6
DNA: TGTGCCAGCAGCCAAGGGGCGGGTTCACCCCTCCACTTT
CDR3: CASSQGAGSPLHF

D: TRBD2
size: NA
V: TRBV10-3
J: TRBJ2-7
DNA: TGTGCCATCAGTGAAATGAGCGGGGGGGTCCACGAGCAGTACTTC
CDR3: CAISEMSGGVHEQYF

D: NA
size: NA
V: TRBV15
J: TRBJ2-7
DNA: TGTGCCACCAGCAGCCAAGTGGGTTACGAGCAGTACTTC
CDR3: CATSSQVGYEQYF

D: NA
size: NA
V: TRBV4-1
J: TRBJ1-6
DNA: TGCGCCAGCAGCCAAGATAGGAGTTATTCACCCCTCCACTTT
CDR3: CASSQDRSYSPLHF

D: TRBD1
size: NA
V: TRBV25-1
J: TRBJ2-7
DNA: TGTGCCAGCAGTTACTCCAGGACAGGTCTTAACGAGCAGTACTTC
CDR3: CASSYSRTGLNEQYF

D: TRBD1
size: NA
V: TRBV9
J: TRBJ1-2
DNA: TGTGCCAGCAGCGTAGCGCGAAAAGGACAGGGGCATGGCTACACCTTC
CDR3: CASSVARKGQGHGYTF

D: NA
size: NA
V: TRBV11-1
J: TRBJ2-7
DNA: TGTGCCAGCAGCTTACACAAGGGGACTCGCCACGAGCAGCACTTC
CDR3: CASSLHKGTRHEQHF

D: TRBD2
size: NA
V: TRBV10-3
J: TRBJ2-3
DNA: TGTGCCATCAGTGAGTCTGGTAGCGGGGCCGCTAGCACAGATACGCAGTATTTT
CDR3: CAISESGSGAASTDTQYF

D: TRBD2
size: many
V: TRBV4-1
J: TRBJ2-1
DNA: TGCGCCAGCAGCCAAGTTGCGGGAGATCCCTACAATGAGCAGTTCTTC
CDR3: CASSQVAGDPYNEQFF

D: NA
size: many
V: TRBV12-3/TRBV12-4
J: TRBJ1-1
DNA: TGTGCCAGCAGTTTAATGGTCGGGCTTGCTGAAGCTTTCTTT
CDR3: CASSLMVGLAEAFF

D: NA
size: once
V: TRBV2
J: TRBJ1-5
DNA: TGTGCCAGCAGCGATGTGGGGGGTGGTAGTCAGCCCCAGCATTTT
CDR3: CASSDVGGGSQPQHF

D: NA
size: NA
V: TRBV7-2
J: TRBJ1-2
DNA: TGTGCCAGCAGCTTAGAGGGGACTAATGGCTACACCTTC
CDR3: CASSLEGTNGYTF

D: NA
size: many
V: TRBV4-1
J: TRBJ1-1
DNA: TGCGCCAGCAGCCCCGATGTCCTAGGGAACACTGAAGCTTTCTTT
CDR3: CASSPDVLGNTEAFF

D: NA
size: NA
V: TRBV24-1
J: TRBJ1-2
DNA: TGTGCCACCAGTGGGACAGTCTATGGCTACACCTTC
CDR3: CATSGTVYGYTF

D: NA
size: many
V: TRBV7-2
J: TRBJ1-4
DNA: TGTGCCAGCAGCTTAGTAGTGATCGGGGGGACGACGGGGGAAAAACTGTTTTTT
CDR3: CASSLVVIGGTTGEKLFF